One and the same sample provided the 18 T cell receptor beta chains below, sequenced in a study of tumor and adjacent non-tumor tissue in lung cancer (dated by TCRdb to 2016 to 2019). Receptor amplification or capture employed multiplex PCR. The data were produced on an Illumina HiSeq 2500. Following protocols modified from ARM-PCR, the researchers constructed TCRbeta libraries through three rounds of nested PCR with primers (Table S4). TCRdb reprocessing: public reads trimmed at Q25 with fastp, clones called with MiXCR, in-frame beta chains kept. Duplicate CDR3 protein sequences are folded into a single record with the most common DNA and genes. This sample lists tens of thousands of distinct CDR3 sequences; about three quarters were detected once. The ten largest clones take up approximately 12% of the sample. RNA was isolated from bulk unsorted tissue, and RNA quality was assessed with a NanoDrop ND-1000 and an Agilent 2100.

Specimen: lung tumor tissue. The receptors were sampled from a woman aged 50 to 60 with non-small cell lung cancer.

This clonotype appeared a few times. This chain links TRBV18 with TRBJ2-7; 13 bases align to TRBD2. This CDR3 comprises 16 residues. V was clipped by 5 bases and J by 0 bases; unmatched bases: 4. Germline loops: CDR1 KGHSH, CDR2 LQKENI. Here the CDR3 DNA reads TGTGCCAGCTCAACCCGGACTAGCGGGAGCTCCTACGAGCAGTACTTC. It encodes CASSTRTSGSSYEQYF.

In the case of this clonotype: This likely comes from a read error, as the CDR3 has no conserved phenylalanine or tryptophan at its end. The chain uses TRBV11-1 and TRBJ2-7; D is undetermined. The CDR3 spans 15 residues. Germline CDR1 reads SGHAT; CDR2 reads FQDESV (reference sequence). The CDR3 protein is CVSSRKVAASYEQYL. CDR3 sequence (DNA): TGTGTCAGCAGCCGGAAAGTGGCGGCCTCCTACGAGCAGTACCTC.

Of note for this clonotype: A read error is possible here, since a much larger clone lies one base away. The chain employs TRBV28 and TRBJ1-2, with 9 bases lining up with TRBD1. In germline, CDR1 is MDHEN, CDR2 SYDVKM. The length of the CDR3 is 15 residues. The CDR3 DNA is TGTGCCAGCACTTTATCCGACAGGGGGTCTAGAGGCTACACCTTC. The encoded protein is CASTLSDRGSRGYTF.

Turning to this clonotype: This may stem from a read error, because a much larger clone lies one nucleotide away. The chain couples TRBV20-1 to TRBJ2-7; D could derive from TRBD1 or TRBD2 (5 bases each). CDR3 length: 16 residues. Germline loops: CDR1 DFQATT, CDR2 SNEGSKA (reference sequence). Between the trimmed V and J ends, which lost 0 bases and 5 bases, there was a span of 20 bases. The CDR3: CSAREGTRTAIHEQYF. CDR3 sequence (DNA): TGCAGTGCTAGAGAAGGGACCCGAACGGCAATCCACGAGCAGTACTTC.

A remark on this clonotype: A much more abundant neighbour one base away suggests this may be a read error. V and J are TRBV28 and TRBJ1-1; D gene uncertain. The V gene's germline CDR1 is MDHEN and CDR2 SYDVKM. This CDR3 comprises 14 residues. The CDR3 region is CTSNPGEGDTEAFF. The CDR3 bases are TGTACCAGCAACCCCGGGGAGGGTGACACTGAAGCTTTCTTT.

Comment on this clonotype: Here the CDR3 omits its conserved ending phenylalanine or tryptophan, so a read error is the likely source. The rearrangement links TRBV29-1 to TRBJ2-3; D might be TRBD1 (6 bases). Trimming took 7 bases from V and 3 from J, leaving 20 bases between them. This CDR3 is 15 amino acids long. Germline CDR1 reads SQVTM; CDR2 reads ANQGSEA. CDR3 region: CSGDMTPGPTDTQYL. In DNA, the CDR3 is TGCAGCGGGGACATGACTCCTGGACCTACAGATACGCAGTATTTA.

Of note for this clonotype: Being one base from a much bigger clone, this may be a read error. The chain's CDR3 is CASSLDFFANTGEMFF. DNA for the CDR3: TGCGCCAGCAGCTTGGATTTTTTCGCGAACACCGGGGAGATGTTTTTT. V and J are TRBV5-1 and TRBJ2-2; tentatively, D is TRBD2 (5 bases). CDR1 SGHRS and CDR2 YFSETQ come from the germline V gene. This CDR3 contains 16 residues.

Concerning this clonotype: One junction end does not reproduce the germline sequence, and a read error may be involved. This chain connects TRBV5-4 to TRBJ2-2; the match to TRBD1 covers 7 bases. CDR1 SGHNT and CDR2 YYREEE come from the germline V gene (reference sequence). The CDR3 runs to 15 residues. The CDR3 spells CDSQRNRGNTGELFF. For the CDR3, the DNA is TGTGACAGCCAACGAAACAGGGGGAACACCGGGGAGCTGTTTTTT. The entire variable domain, with the rest obtained from reference TRBV5-4 and TRBJ2-2, is as follows: ETGVTQSPTHLIKTRGQQVTLRCSSQSGHNTVSWYQQALGQGPQFIFQYYREEENGRGNFPPRFSGLQFPNYSSELNVNALELDDSALYLCDSQRNRGNTGELFFGEGSRLTVL.

As concerns this clonotype: The missing conserved phenylalanine or tryptophan at the end of this CDR3 makes a read error likely. The chain is built from TRBV10-3 and TRBJ2-7, with 9 bases identical to TRBD1. V gave up 4 bases and J gave up 2 bases; unmatched junction bases: 3. Germline V lookup: CDR1 ENHRY, CDR2 SYGVKD. This CDR3 contains 14 residues. CDR3 bases: TGTGCCATCAGTGGGACAGGGGCTACCTACGAGCAGTACCTG. This translates into CAISGTGATYEQYL.

This clonotype was observed a handful of times. The chain has TRBV7-2 and TRBJ1-1; perhaps TRBD1 as D (5 bases). The CDR3 is 14 amino acids. The germline V gene has CDR1 SGHTA and CDR2 FQGNSA. Trimming removed 5 bases from V and 2 bases from J, with 12 bases in between. CDR3 sequence (DNA): TGTGCCAGCAGCCCGTGGGGGGGAAACACTGAAGCTTTCTTT. Residues: CASSPWGGNTEAFF. The complete variable domain, with remaining parts taken from reference TRBV7-2 and TRBJ1-1, reads GAGVSQSPSNKVTEKGKDVELRCDPISGHTALYWYRQSLGQGLEFLIYFQGNSAPDKSGLPSDRFSAERTGGSVSTLTIQRTQQEDSAVYLCASSPWGGNTEAFFGQGTRLTVV.

In the case of this clonotype: Given a much more abundant clone one base away, this may be a read error. V and J are TRBV28 and TRBJ1-2; perhaps TRBD1 as D (5 bases). The CDR3 totals 17 residues. Looked up from germline, CDR1 is MDHEN and CDR2 is SYDVKM. The CDR3 region has the DNA TGTGCCAGCAGCACTGCGTTGCTCGGGGGAGAAGACTATAGCTACACCTTC. Translating it yields CASSTALLGGEDYSYTF.

With respect to this clonotype: Mismatch with germline at one junction end may stem from a read error. The J gene is TRBJ2-3, the V gene TRBV6-5, with D perhaps matching TRBD1 (6 bases). The germline V gene encodes CDR1 MNHEY and CDR2 SVGAGI. The CDR3 has 14 amino acids. The CDR3 region is CVSRRTGGTDTQYF. As DNA, the CDR3 is TGTGTCAGCAGAAGGACTGGGGGCACAGATACGCAATATTTT.

J is TRBJ2-1 and V is TRBV12-3 or TRBV12-4; TRBD1 aligns across 10 bases. The CDR3 is made up of 14 amino acids. Losses at the gene ends were 4 bases for V and 9 bases for J; bases not matched to a gene: 6. CDR3 amino acids: CASSWRTGGCEQFF. The CDR3 DNA sequence: TGTGCCAGCAGTTGGAGGACAGGGGGATGTGAGCAGTTCTTC.

V gene TRBV4-2 combines with J gene TRBJ2-2; TRBD2 aligns across 7 bases. V was pared by 4 bases and J by 4 bases, with 12 bases of the junction left unmatched. Germline V gene data show CDR1 as LGHNA and CDR2 as YNFKEQ. The CDR3 loop spans 17 amino acids. The chain's CDR3 is CASSRGFRREFTGELFF. CDR3 DNA sequence: TGTGCCAGCAGCCGAGGTTTCCGGCGGGAGTTCACCGGGGAGCTGTTTTTT.

In its sample, this clonotype was seen a few times. A much larger clone differs from this one at a single base, so this may be a read error. CDR3 coding DNA: TGTGCCAGCATGGGGGGGATTGCGAATAGTCGGAATGAGCAGTTCTTC. Amino acids: CASMGGIANSRNEQFF. The rearrangement links TRBV13 to TRBJ2-1, with 7 bases lining up with TRBD2. Looked up from germline, CDR1 is PRHDT and CDR2 is FYEKMQ (reference sequence). This CDR3 has 16 amino acids. J was trimmed by 7 bases and V by 7 bases; bases with no gene match: 16.

This clonotype occurred a few times. A read error is possible here, since a much larger clone lies one base away. V is TRBV20-1 and J is TRBJ2-2; weak D call: TRBD2 (6 bases). Germline values: CDR1 DFQATT, CDR2 SNEGSKA (reference sequence). The CDR3 has 17 residues. The CDR3 spells CSVREPKGRPNTGELFF. The DNA of the CDR3 is TGCAGTGTTAGAGAGCCTAAGGGGAGGCCTAACACCGGGGAGCTGTTTTTT.

As regards this clonotype: The junction and the germline gene differ at one end; a read error may be behind it. The rearrangement uses TRBV20-1 and TRBJ1-1; weak D call: TRBD1 (5 bases). The germline V gene encodes CDR1 DFQATT and CDR2 SNEGSKA (reference sequence). This CDR3 contains 14 residues. CDR3 region: CSVRDGHMITDAFF. The CDR3, as DNA: TGCAGTGTTAGAGACGGACACATGATCACTGATGCTTTCTTT.

Regarding this clonotype: It is likely a read error, because the conserved phenylalanine at the end of the CDR3 is missing. The chain joins TRBV6-1 to TRBJ1-5; the match to TRBD1 covers 7 bases. The germline gives CDR1 MNHNS, CDR2 SASEGT. CDR3 size: 15 residues. V lost 7 bases, J lost 5 bases, and 11 bases stayed unmatched. The DNA of the CDR3 is TGTGCCAGCAATGACAGGGACATATACGATCAGCCCCAGCATCTT. Its translation: CASNDRDIYDQPQHL.